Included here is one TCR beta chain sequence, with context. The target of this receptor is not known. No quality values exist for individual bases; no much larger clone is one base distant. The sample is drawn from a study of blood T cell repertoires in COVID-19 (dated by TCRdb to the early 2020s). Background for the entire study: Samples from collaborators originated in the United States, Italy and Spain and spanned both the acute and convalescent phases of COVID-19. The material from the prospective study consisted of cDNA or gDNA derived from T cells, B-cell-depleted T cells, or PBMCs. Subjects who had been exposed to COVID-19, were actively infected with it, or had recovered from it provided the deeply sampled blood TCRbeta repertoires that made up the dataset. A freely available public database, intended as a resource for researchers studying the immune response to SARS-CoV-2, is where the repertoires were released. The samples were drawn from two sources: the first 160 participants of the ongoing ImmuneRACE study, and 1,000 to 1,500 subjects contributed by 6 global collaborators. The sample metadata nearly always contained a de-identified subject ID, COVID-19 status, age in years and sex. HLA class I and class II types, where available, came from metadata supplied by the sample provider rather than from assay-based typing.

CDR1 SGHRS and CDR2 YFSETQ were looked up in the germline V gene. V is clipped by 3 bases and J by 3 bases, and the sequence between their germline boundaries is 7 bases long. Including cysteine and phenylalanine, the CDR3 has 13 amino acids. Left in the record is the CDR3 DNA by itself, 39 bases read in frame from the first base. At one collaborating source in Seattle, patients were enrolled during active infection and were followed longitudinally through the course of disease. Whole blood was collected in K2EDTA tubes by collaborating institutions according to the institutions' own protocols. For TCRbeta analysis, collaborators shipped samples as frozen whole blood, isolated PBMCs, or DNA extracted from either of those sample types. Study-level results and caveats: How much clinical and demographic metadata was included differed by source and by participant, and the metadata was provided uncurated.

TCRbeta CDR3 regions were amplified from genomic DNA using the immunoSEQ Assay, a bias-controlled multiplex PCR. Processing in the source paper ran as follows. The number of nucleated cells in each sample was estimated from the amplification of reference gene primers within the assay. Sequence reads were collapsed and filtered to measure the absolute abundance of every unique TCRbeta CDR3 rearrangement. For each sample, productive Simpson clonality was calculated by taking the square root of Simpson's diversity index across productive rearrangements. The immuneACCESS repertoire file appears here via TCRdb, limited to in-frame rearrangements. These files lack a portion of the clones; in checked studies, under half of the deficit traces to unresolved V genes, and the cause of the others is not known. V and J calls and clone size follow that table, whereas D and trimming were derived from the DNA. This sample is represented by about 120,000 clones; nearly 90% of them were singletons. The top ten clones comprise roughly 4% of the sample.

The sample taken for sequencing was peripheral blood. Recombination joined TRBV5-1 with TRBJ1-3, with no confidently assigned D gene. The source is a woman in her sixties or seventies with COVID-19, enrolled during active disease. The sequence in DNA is TGCGCCAGCAGCTCTGTTCTTGGAAACACCATATATTTT. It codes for CASSSVLGNTIYF.